These 24 T cell receptor beta chains originate from one sample sequenced in a study of early T cells in non-severe SARS-CoV-2 infection. TCRdb redid the calling of the 5' RACE reads with MiXCR, one entry per CDR3 protein. Of 80,000 to 95,000 distinct CDR3 sequences listed, approximately 15% are singletons. The sample consisted of whole blood. All receptors come from an adult who was a healthcare worker with PCR-confirmed SARS-CoV-2 infection or an uninfected control (not recorded which).

This rearrangement joins TRBV12-3 or TRBV12-4 to TRBJ2-1; 13 bases match TRBD2. V trimming: 6 bases; J trimming: 6 bases; junction bases outside the gene matches: 2. CDR3 length: 14 residues. In DNA, the CDR3 is TGTGCCAGCAGGACTAGCGGGGGGCCCAATGAGCAGTTCTTC. Its protein is CASRTSGGPNEQFF.

This clonotype was seen only a few times. This chain links TRBV7-3 with TRBJ2-3; 9 bases are shared with TRBD1. Trimming cost V 1 base and J 4 bases; bases outside gene matches: 3. CDR1 is SGHTA, CDR2 FQGTGA, per germline. The CDR3 runs to 15 residues. This CDR3 reads CASSLMGQGADTQYF. The CDR3 region has the DNA TGTGCCAGCAGCTTAATGGGACAGGGTGCAGATACGCAGTATTTT.

The V and J genes are TRBV7-8 and TRBJ2-1, with D hard to call. From germline, CDR1 is SGHVS and CDR2 FQNEAQ. This CDR3 has 14 residues. Trimming took off 0 bases at V and 6 bases at J, with 9 bases between the two ends. Here the CDR3 reads CASSLARNGNEQFF. CDR3 sequence (DNA): TGTGCCAGCAGCTTAGCGAGGAACGGCAATGAGCAGTTCTTC.

This rearrangement joins TRBV3-1 to TRBJ2-7, with TRBD1 as a possible D gene (5 bases). Germline CDR1 reads LGHDT; CDR2 reads YNNKEL (reference sequence). The CDR3 is 15 residues long. Deletions cut 6 bases from V and 3 bases from J, with 18 bases between. In DNA, the CDR3 is TGTGCCAGCAGTCCTACAGGTCGAGTAGGCTACGAGCAGTACTTC. Translated, it gives CASSPTGRVGYEQYF.

The sample holds many counts of this clonotype. The chain recombines TRBV6-6 with TRBJ1-2; TRBD1 is a possible D gene (6 bases). This CDR3 has 16 residues. Germline V lookup: CDR1 MNHNY, CDR2 SVGAGI (reference sequence). Trimming left V 2 bases short and J 4 bases short, with 17 bases between. The CDR3 coding sequence is TGTGCCAGCAGTTACGCTACAGGGAATGGGGGCTATGGCTACACCTTC. Amino acids: CASSYATGNGGYGYTF.

The J gene is TRBJ2-1, the V gene TRBV6-4, with TRBD2 identical over 7 bases. The germline V gene has CDR1 MRHNA and CDR2 SNTAGT. This CDR3 has 15 amino acids. With 0 bases clipped from V and 4 bases from J, the junction kept 3 bases outside the gene matches. CDR3 sequence (DNA): TGTGCCAGCAGTGACTCGGGGGGGTTTTACAATGAGCAGTTCTTC. It translates to CASSDSGGFYNEQFF.

This clonotype was picked up a small number of times. The chain joins TRBV10-3 to TRBJ1-6, with 9 positions matching TRBD1. V gave up 4 bases and J gave up 9 bases; unmatched junction bases: 10. The germline gives CDR1 ENHRY, CDR2 SYGVKD. This CDR3 region has 16 residues. The CDR3 bases are TGTGCCATCAGTGCGGGCGGGGACAGGGTTCGTTCACCCCTCCACTTT. It specifies CAISAGGDRVRSPLHF.

The table lists this clonotype with many counts. The CDR3 loop is CSVDHRGWMGTEAFF. DNA for the CDR3: TGCAGCGTTGATCACAGGGGTTGGATGGGCACTGAAGCTTTCTTT. The rearrangement uses TRBV29-1 and TRBJ1-1, with 7 positions matching TRBD1. The V and J ends lost 3 bases and 4 bases, in that order; junction bases with no gene match: 11. The CDR3 has 15 residues. Germline lookup yields CDR1 SQVTM and CDR2 ANQGSEA.

This clonotype has just one count. This may arise from a read error, as a much more abundant clone is one base away. The rearrangement uses TRBV11-2 and TRBJ2-7; 8 bases match TRBD1. CDR1 and CDR2 (germline): SGHAT, FQNNGV. The CDR3 loop spans 15 amino acids. Losses at the gene ends were 4 bases for V and 2 bases for J; bases not matched to a gene: 7. The CDR3 DNA follows: TGTGCCAGCAGCTCGTGCAGGGGGCAGGCCTACGAGCAGTACTTC. This gives the protein CASSSCRGQAYEQYF.

The V gene is TRBV5-1, the J gene TRBJ1-1, with 8 bases identical to TRBD1. The V gene end was trimmed by 3 bases and the J gene end by 5 bases; junction bases not matched to a gene: 3. The CDR3 has 13 residues. Germline loops: CDR1 SGHRS, CDR2 YFSETQ. The CDR3 loop reads CASSSDRATEAFF. The CDR3 DNA reads TGCGCCAGCAGCTCGGACAGGGCTACTGAAGCTTTCTTT. Looking up the rest from reference TRBV5-1 and TRBJ1-1 gives the full variable domain: KAGVTQTPRYLIKTRGQQVTLSCSPISGHRSVSWYQQTPGQGLQFLFEYFSETQRNKGNFPGRFSGRQFSNSRSEMNVSTLELGDSALYLCASSSDRATEAFFGQGTRLTVV.

This clonotype came up many times. The V and J genes are TRBV7-2 and TRBJ1-1; 7 nucleotides match TRBD1. J gave up 4 bases and V 5 bases, and 7 bases lay outside the gene matches. CDR1 and CDR2 (germline): SGHTA, FQGNSA. This CDR3 spans 14 amino acids. The CDR3 sequence is CASSLTGPVTEAFF. In DNA, the CDR3 is TGTGCCAGCAGCCTGACAGGGCCTGTCACTGAAGCTTTCTTT.

This clonotype was detected ten times or more. The rearrangement uses TRBV12-3 or TRBV12-4 and TRBJ1-5; D call uncertain. The CDR3 spans 12 residues. Trimming removed 5 bases from V and 5 bases from J, with 7 bases in between. In DNA form, the CDR3 reads TGTGCCAGCAGTCGCGATCATCAGCCCCAGCATTTT. It translates to CASSRDHQPQHF.

The chain carries TRBV3-1 and TRBJ2-1, with D unresolved. CDR3 length: 16 residues. The V end was cut by 3 bases, the J end by 1 base, with 13 bases between. Germline CDR1 LGHDT, CDR2 YNNKEL (reference sequence). In nucleotides, the CDR3 is TGTGCCAGCAGCCACGGAGCTGCCCAATCCTACAATGAGCAGTTCTTC. It encodes CASSHGAAQSYNEQFF.

There are many counts of this clonotype. The rearrangement uses TRBV6-1 and TRBJ2-2; TRBD1 aligns across 7 bases. The V and J ends lost 0 bases and 7 bases, in that order; junction bases with no gene match: 5. Germline lookup yields CDR1 MNHNS and CDR2 SASEGT. The CDR3 loop spans 15 amino acids. The CDR3 DNA follows: TGTGCCAGCAGTGAAGCGAGGGGGCGAGTCGGGGAGCTGTTTTTT. Amino acid sequence: CASSEARGRVGELFF.

The chain joins TRBV20-1 to TRBJ2-7; D unclear. Trimming pared 3 bases from V and 6 bases from J, leaving 15 bases between. The CDR3 loop spans 13 amino acids. Germline CDR1 DFQATT, CDR2 SNEGSKA (reference sequence). This CDR3 is CSASYGFYGEQYF. The CDR3 DNA sequence: TGCAGTGCTAGTTATGGGTTTTATGGCGAGCAGTACTTC.

The chain carries TRBV5-5 and TRBJ2-3; D unresolved. Trimming shortened V by 2 bases and J by 3 bases, and 16 bases separated the two germline ends. Germline CDR1 reads SGHKS; CDR2 reads YYEKEE (reference sequence). The CDR3 length is 16 residues. CDR3 bases: TGTGCCAGCAGCTTCCGGCAGCGTTTGGTGACAGATACGCAGTATTTT. Its protein is CASSFRQRLVTDTQYF.

The chain is built from TRBV10-3 and TRBJ2-1, with D perhaps matching TRBD2 (6 bases). Germline assignment: CDR1 ENHRY and CDR2 SYGVKD. The CDR3 loop spans 15 amino acids. V lost 5 bases and J lost 7, with 18 bases in between. Here the CDR3 reads CAISHKGTPENEQFF. The CDR3 nucleotides read TGTGCCATCAGTCACAAAGGGACTCCGGAAAATGAGCAGTTCTTC.

This clonotype was seen at least ten times. The CDR3 loop reads CASSEGPGEQYF. The CDR3 DNA reads as TGTGCCAGCAGTGAGGGGCCGGGGGAGCAGTACTTC. V usage is TRBV2 and J usage is TRBJ2-7; TRBD1 or TRBD2 may be the D gene (5 bases each). Germline lookup yields CDR1 SNHLY and CDR2 FYNNEI. The CDR3 covers 12 residues. V was clipped by 3 bases and J by 7 bases, with 10 bases between them.

The rearrangement uses TRBV3-1 and TRBJ2-7; D gene uncertain. The CDR3 length is 16 residues. Germline V gives CDR1 LGHDT, CDR2 YNNKEL (reference sequence). V lost 6 bases and J lost 0, with 18 bases in between. The CDR3, as DNA: TGTGCCAGCAGTCCTCTGCCGGGTCAGTCCTCCTACGAGCAGTACTTC. Its protein is CASSPLPGQSSYEQYF.

This clonotype was observed many times. V usage is TRBV6-5 and J usage is TRBJ1-4, with 9 positions matching TRBD1. Germline loops: CDR1 MNHEY, CDR2 SVGAGI. The CDR3 covers 14 residues. V trimming: 6 bases; J trimming: 6 bases; junction bases outside the gene matches: 5. The CDR3 DNA follows: TGTGCCAGCAGAAACAGGGGGCGGCATGAAAAACTGTTTTTT. Translating it yields CASRNRGRHEKLFF.

Only a few counts were recorded for this clonotype. The chain has TRBV9 and TRBJ1-2; TRBD1 is a possible D gene (6 bases). Trimming removed 2 bases from V and 4 bases from J, with 12 bases in between. The CDR3 is 14 residues long. Per germline, CDR1 SGDLS and CDR2 YYNGEE. The CDR3 sequence: CASSVATGTYGYTF. The CDR3 nucleotides read TGTGCCAGCAGCGTGGCTACAGGGACCTATGGCTACACCTTC.

This clonotype came up many times. This chain joins TRBV7-6 and TRBJ1-1, with D maybe TRBD1 (6 bases). CDR3 length: 16 residues. Looked up from germline, CDR1 is SGHVS and CDR2 is FNYEAQ. The V and J ends lost 5 bases and 1 base respectively, with 17 bases between them. This CDR3 is CASSTSGPTGNTEAFF. In DNA, the CDR3 is TGTGCCAGCAGCACATCCGGACCGACAGGGAACACTGAAGCTTTCTTT.

In its sample, this clonotype was seen many times. The rearrangement joins TRBV19 to TRBJ2-1; 7 bases align to TRBD2. Germline trimming cut 8 bases from V and 1 base from J; bases unmatched to any gene: 5. Per the germline V gene, CDR1 is LNHDA and CDR2 is SQIVND (reference sequence). This CDR3 comprises 14 residues. The CDR3 DNA follows: TGTGCCAGTGTAGCGGGCCAATCCTACAATGAGCAGTTCTTC. This codes for CASVAGQSYNEQFF.

This clonotype has a handful of counts. The chain joins TRBV9 to TRBJ1-6, with D maybe TRBD1 (5 bases). Germline-derived CDR1 and CDR2 are SGDLS and YYNGEE. The CDR3 has 16 residues. The V end was cut by 0 bases, the J end by 5 bases, with 12 bases between. CDR3 bases: TGTGCCAGCAGCGTAGCCGGACACCTCGATAATTCACCCCTCCACTTT. It encodes CASSVAGHLDNSPLHF.